This T cell receptor (beta chain) derives from a study of blood T cells in healthy people across ages. It was with a sample-barcoded 5' primer and a J-beta primer mix that a second PCR of roughly 7 to 12 cycles was run. One entry per CDR3 protein results from TCRdb running MiXCR on the 5' RACE reads. The data contain just under 750,000 distinct CDR3 sequences, 20% to 25% of them singletons. The germline gives CDR1 KGHSH, CDR2 LQKENI. The CDR3 is 16 residues long. V shed 1 base and J 4 bases; nucleotides not matched to a gene: 9. Study findings and constraints: A roughly linear age-dependent decrease characterized TCR beta diversity per million T cells. Samples with more naive T cells showed higher observed beta diversity. Calculation of diversity from one million T cells yielded estimates considered to be underestimates.

Points on this clonotype: The antigen remains unidentified.

The sequence was obtained from a man between 65 and 80 years old in good health. The chain is built from TRBV18 and TRBJ1-1; 7 bases are a match to TRBD1. Material for sequencing was blood. The CDR3 nucleotides are TGTGCCAGCTCACCACGGTCGACAGGGTTAAGCACTGAAGCTTTCTTT. Protein product: CASSPRSTGLSTEAFF.